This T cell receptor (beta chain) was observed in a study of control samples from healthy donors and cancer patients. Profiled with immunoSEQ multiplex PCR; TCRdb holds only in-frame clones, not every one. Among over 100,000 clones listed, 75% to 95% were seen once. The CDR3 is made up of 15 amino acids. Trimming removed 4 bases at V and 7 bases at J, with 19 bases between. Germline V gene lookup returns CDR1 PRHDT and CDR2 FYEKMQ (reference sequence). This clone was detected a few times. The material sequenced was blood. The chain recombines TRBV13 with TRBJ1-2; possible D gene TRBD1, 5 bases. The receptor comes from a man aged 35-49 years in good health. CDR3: CASSSLGGGWSGYTF. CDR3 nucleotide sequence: TGTGCCAGCAGCTCCCTCGGTGGGGGATGGAGTGGCTACACCTTC.